This T cell receptor beta chain derives from a study of T cells after yellow fever vaccination. Across the study: It was SMART-Seq v4 Ultra Low Input that prepared the fractions with low cell numbers. Study results and caveats: Weaker in magnitude, the secondary response showed a faster peak on day 5 versus 15. Only a small proportion of the clonotypes turned up in both the CD4 and the CD8 compartments, likely arising from convergent recombination. In post-booster samples, most primary-vaccination clones reappeared (96% CD4, roughly 90% CD8).

V lost 1 base and J 9 bases, leaving 13 bases between the germline ends. From germline, CDR1 is LGHNA and CDR2 YNFKEQ. This CDR3 is 13 amino acids long. MiXCR, applied by TCRdb to the 5' RACE reads, yields one record per CDR3 protein. Here the sample spans some 80,000 distinct CDR3 sequences, roughly 15% being singletons. This specimen was CD8+ T cells not binding an NS4B(214-222) dextramer, sorted from PBMCs, taken 20 to 25 days after the first yellow fever vaccination. The chain combines TRBV4-2 with TRBJ2-7; D may be TRBD1 (6 bases). The receptor's source is a man younger than 30 who received the YFV17D yellow fever vaccine. The CDR3 is CASSQVPGTRQYV. The CDR3 coding sequence is TGTGCCAGCAGCCAAGTTCCGGGGACAAGGCAGTACGTC.